These 17 T cell receptor beta chains were sequenced from one sample in a study of T cells in Graves' hyperthyroidism and ophthalmopathy. Amplified TCR beta CDR3 regions derived from RNA transcripts. Primed by the HTBI set, a first-round RT-PCR was run on the TCR CDR3. TCRdb re-derived calls from the multiplex PCR reads in MiXCR, one entry per CDR3 protein. The sample includes about 610,000 distinct CDR3 sequences, more than 15% of them seen just once. Sequences were obtained from blood. The receptor set was obtained from a middle-aged woman with Graves' ophthalmopathy.

This clonotype has only a few counts. The chain has TRBV6-2 or TRBV6-3 and TRBJ2-2; 9 positions match TRBD1. V trimming: 5 bases; J trimming: 3 bases; junction bases outside the gene matches: 4. Per germline, CDR1 MNHEY and CDR2 SVGEGT. This CDR3 region has 15 residues. The CDR3 spells CASSDRGTYTGELFF. CDR3 sequence (DNA): TGTGCCAGCAGTGACAGGGGGACCTACACCGGGGAGCTGTTTTTT.

Of note for this clonotype: One end of the junction fails to match germline, which may point to a read error. This sequence joins TRBV20-1 and TRBJ2-5; tentatively, D is TRBD2 (5 bases). The CDR3 sequence is 15 residues long. Germline V gene data show CDR1 as DFQATT and CDR2 as SNEGSKA (reference sequence). Here the CDR3 DNA reads TGCAGTGCTAGAGACCTTACTAGTGGTGTAGAGGCCCAGTACTTC. Encoded protein: CSARDLTSGVEAQYF.

There are many counts of this clonotype. This chain joins TRBV20-1 and TRBJ2-1; a possible D gene is TRBD2 (5 bases). This CDR3 is built from 15 residues. Trimming took 6 bases from V and 2 from J, leaving 17 bases between them. Germline CDR1 DFQATT, CDR2 SNEGSKA (reference sequence). CDR3 nucleotides: TGCAGTGCCCCAACCTCCGGGGAAGCCTACAATGAGCAGTTCTTC. It encodes CSAPTSGEAYNEQFF.

The V call is TRBV20-1, the J call TRBJ1-6; D remains ambiguous. Trimming cost V 0 bases and J 7 bases, with 10 bases left between them. Germline loops: CDR1 DFQATT, CDR2 SNEGSKA (reference sequence). This CDR3 comprises 14 residues. This CDR3 is CSARDPANNSPLHF. As DNA, the CDR3 is TGCAGTGCTAGAGATCCTGCTAACAATTCACCCCTCCACTTT.

This clonotype was seen a single time. V gene TRBV5-1 combines with J gene TRBJ2-1; D is uncertain. This CDR3 has 16 amino acids. Between the trimmed V and J ends, which lost 2 bases and 7 bases, there was a span of 19 bases. Germline-derived CDR1 and CDR2 are SGHRS and YFSETQ. CDR3 sequence: CASSLSRELRSNEQFF. CDR3 DNA sequence: TGCGCCAGCAGCTTAAGCCGCGAACTTAGGAGTAATGAGCAGTTCTTC. Together with reference TRBV5-1 and TRBJ2-1, the CDR3 gives the full variable domain: KAGVTQTPRYLIKTRGQQVTLSCSPISGHRSVSWYQQTPGQGLQFLFEYFSETQRNKGNFPGRFSGRQFSNSRSEMNVSTLELGDSALYLCASSLSRELRSNEQFFGPGTRLTVL.

The CDR3, as DNA: TGTGCCAGCAGCCCAGCGGGATTGTACGAGCAGTACTTC. It encodes CASSPAGLYEQYF. The chain is built from TRBV28 and TRBJ2-7, with 7 bases matching TRBD2. V lost 6 bases and J lost 4; bases outside the gene matches: 6. Germline CDR1 and CDR2: MDHEN and SYDVKM. The CDR3 loop spans 13 amino acids.

Many counts were recorded for this clonotype. This chain uses TRBV30 with TRBJ1-5; 10 nucleotides line up with TRBD1. Germline-derived CDR1 and CDR2 are GTSNPN and SVGIG (reference sequence). The CDR3 runs to 17 residues. J was trimmed by 0 bases and V by 3 bases; bases with no gene match: 8. The CDR3 region is CAWSGTGALHSNQPQHF. DNA for the CDR3: TGTGCCTGGAGCGGGACAGGGGCCTTACATAGCAATCAGCCCCAGCATTTT. Drawing the rest from reference TRBV30 and TRBJ1-5, the complete variable domain is SQTIHQWPATLVQPVGSPLSLECTVEGTSNPNLYWYRQAAGRGLQLLFYSVGIGQISSEVPQNLSASRPQDRQFILSSKKLLLSDSGFYLCAWSGTGALHSNQPQHFGDGTRLSIL.

The sample holds a few counts of this clonotype. The chain recombines TRBV20-1 with TRBJ2-1; 7 bases match TRBD1. In germline, CDR1 is DFQATT, CDR2 SNEGSKA (reference sequence). The CDR3 runs to 14 residues. V lost 2 bases, J lost 5 bases, and 6 bases stayed unmatched. Written as DNA, the CDR3 is TGCAGTGCTAGACACCGGGACAGCGACAATGAGCAGTTCTTC. Its protein product is CSARHRDSDNEQFF.

This clonotype was counted many times. This chain uses TRBV11-3 with TRBJ2-1, with D possibly being TRBD2 (7 bases). The germline V gene has CDR1 SGHNT and CDR2 YENEEA. The CDR3 runs 14 residues. With 5 bases removed from V and 5 bases from J, the gap between germline ends came to 13 bases. For the CDR3, the DNA is TGTGCCAGCAGCACCGGGGGGCGGCACAATGAGCAGTTCTTC. It codes for CASSTGGRHNEQFF.

This clonotype showed up just a few times. The rearrangement joins TRBV5-1 to TRBJ2-7; D not resolved. Trimming pared 1 base from V and 3 bases from J, leaving 11 bases between. Germline CDR1 and CDR2: SGHRS and YFSETQ. CDR3 length: 14 amino acids. CDR3 nucleotides: TGCGCCAGCAGCTTGTTAGGCAGCCTCTACGAGCAGTACTTC. Translation: CASSLLGSLYEQYF.

This clonotype has at least ten counts. The chain employs TRBV20-1 and TRBJ2-7; 7 bases fit TRBD1. CDR1 and CDR2 (germline): DFQATT, SNEGSKA (reference sequence). This CDR3 region has 13 residues. V lost 5 bases and J lost 2; bases outside the gene matches: 6. The chain's CDR3 is CSADLGQAYEQYF. In DNA, the CDR3 is TGCAGTGCTGATCTAGGACAGGCCTACGAGCAGTACTTC.

This clonotype came up a few times. DNA of the CDR3: TGCGCCAGCAGTCTAGATGGACAGCTGAACACTGAAGCTTTCTTT. This gives the protein CASSLDGQLNTEAFF. The chain carries TRBV5-1 and TRBJ1-1; TRBD1 might be the D (6 bases). This CDR3 is built from 15 residues. Germline values: CDR1 SGHRS, CDR2 YFSETQ. The V and J ends lost 5 bases and 0 bases respectively, with 14 bases between them.

The CDR3 coding sequence is TGTGCCAGCAGCCAAGAGGGGGGGGCTCGGACTGAAGCTTTCTTT. Amino acids: CASSQEGGARTEAFF. The chain employs TRBV14 and TRBJ1-1; weak D call: TRBD1 (6 bases). V shed 0 bases and J shed 5 bases, with 13 bases lying between them. Germline CDR1 and CDR2: SGHDN and FVKESK. The CDR3 runs to 15 residues.

This clonotype was observed many times. The chain couples TRBV18 to TRBJ1-2; 8 bases are shared with TRBD1. The J segment lost 8 bases and the V segment lost 2 bases, leaving 10 bases of the junction unmatched. The CDR3 is 15 amino acids. Germline V gene lookup returns CDR1 KGHSH and CDR2 LQKENI. The CDR3 DNA follows: TGTGCCAGCTCACCAATAGAGACAGGGGAAGGCGGCTACACCTTC. It translates to CASSPIETGEGGYTF.

The chain has TRBV18 and TRBJ2-7; 10 nucleotides match TRBD1. This CDR3 comprises 16 residues. The junction had 9 bases not matched to a gene; V was cut back by 2 bases and J by 5 bases. Germline V gene lookup returns CDR1 KGHSH and CDR2 LQKENI. Here the CDR3 DNA reads TGTGCCAGCTCACCAGCCCTGGGACAGGGGACCAACGAGCAGTACTTC. It codes for CASSPALGQGTNEQYF.

The V gene is TRBV20-1, the J gene TRBJ1-2, with D possibly being TRBD1 (6 bases). This CDR3 is 14 amino acids long. Germline loops: CDR1 DFQATT, CDR2 SNEGSKA (reference sequence). The V gene lost 6 bases and the J gene lost 6 bases, with 20 bases spanning the gap. CDR3 residues: CSAGGRQGRDGYTF. DNA for the CDR3: TGCAGTGCAGGGGGGCGGCAGGGTAGGGATGGCTACACCTTC.

The chain employs TRBV28 and TRBJ1-5; D is unresolved. The length of the CDR3 is 14 residues. V was shortened by 7 bases and J by 1 base, with 11 bases between the two germline ends. Germline loops: CDR1 MDHEN, CDR2 SYDVKM. The CDR3 DNA follows: TGTGCCAGCATCCCAGACCTAAGCAATCAGCCCCAGCATTTT. It is translated as CASIPDLSNQPQHF.